Detailed here is one TCR beta chain. The source of the sample is a study of blood T cell repertoires in COVID-19. Study details: The United States, Italy and Spain were the sources of the acute and convalescent COVID-19 samples. The cDNA or gDNA used as material had been derived from T cells, B-cell-depleted T cells, or PBMCs.

V lost 0 bases and J 4 bases, leaving 11 bases between the germline ends. The CDR3 sequence is 15 residues long. Per germline, CDR1 SGHNT and CDR2 YYREEE (reference sequence). In the original processing: Reference gene primers were amplified, and this amplification served to estimate nucleated cell counts. Sequencing used immunoSEQ multiplex PCR; TCRdb keeps in-frame clones, though not all of them. The V and J calls and clone size were taken over from that table, and D and trimming were inferred from the DNA. The sample contains some 25,000 clones, about 91% of which appear only once. The sequenced material came from peripheral blood. The clonotype originates from a man between 65 and 79 years old with active COVID-19. V gene TRBV5-4 combines with J gene TRBJ2-1; TRBD1 might be the D (6 bases). The CDR3 nucleotides are TGTGCCAGCAGCTTGGGTCCAGGGGTGTACAATGAGCAGTTCTTC. Translated: CASSLGPGVYNEQFF.